This passage covers 27 T cell receptor beta chains from one sample sequenced in a study of CDR3 diversity in severe acne. TCRdb used MiXCR to reprocess the PCR reads, holding one entry per CDR3 protein. The sample has some 85,000 distinct CDR3 sequences; less than 65% are singletons. Specimen: blood. Receptors were obtained from a male donor with severe acne vulgaris.

There are many counts of this clonotype. This chain joins TRBV2 and TRBJ1-2; possibly TRBD1 for D (5 bases). The CDR3 totals 12 residues. V was cut by 6 bases and J by 8 bases, with 13 bases left in between. CDR1 is SNHLY, CDR2 FYNNEI, per germline. The CDR3 sequence is CASREQVGGYTF. The CDR3 bases are TGTGCCAGCAGGGAACAGGTTGGCGGCTACACCTTC.

The chain employs TRBV19 and TRBJ1-5; the D is unclear. Germline lookup yields CDR1 LNHDA and CDR2 SQIVND (reference sequence). This CDR3 spans 12 amino acids. Trimming left V 5 bases short and J 3 bases short, with 5 bases between. As DNA, the CDR3 is TGTGCCAGTAGTTTCGCCAATCAGCCCCAGCATTTT. Residues: CASSFANQPQHF.

The rearrangement links TRBV9 to TRBJ2-3; TRBD2 matches 11 bases. CDR1 is SGDLS and CDR2 is YYNGEE in the germline V gene. V dropped 4 bases and J dropped 7; count of bases not matched to a gene: 14. The length of the CDR3 is 17 residues. The CDR3: CASSQDVEASGRNTQYF. For the CDR3, the DNA is TGTGCCAGCAGCCAAGATGTTGAGGCTAGCGGGAGGAATACGCAGTATTTT.

CDR3 sequence reads: CASSLAGTGGLEAFF. The CDR3 DNA sequence: TGTGCCAGCAGCTTAGCTGGGACAGGGGGCCTTGAAGCTTTCTTT. The chain links TRBV7-2 to TRBJ1-1; 12 positions match TRBD1. The CDR3 has 15 residues. Germline assignment: CDR1 SGHTA and CDR2 FQGNSA. With V trimmed by 0 bases and J by 7 bases, 3 bases remained unmatched.

Of note for this clonotype: Being one base from a much bigger clone, this may be a read error. This CDR3 is missing its conserved last phenylalanine or tryptophan, likely due to a read error. The V call is TRBV2, the J call TRBJ1-1; 7 bases match TRBD1. CDR1 is SNHLY and CDR2 is FYNNEI in the germline V gene. The length of the CDR3 is 13 residues. V shed 8 bases and J 0 bases; nucleotides not matched to a gene: 3. The CDR3: CASGGQLNTEAFC. CDR3 DNA sequence: TGTGCCAGCGGGGGACAGCTGAACACTGAAGCTTTCTGT.

The rearrangement uses TRBV7-3 and TRBJ2-3; no definite D call. The CDR3 contains 15 residues. Trimming removed 0 bases from V and 11 bases from J, with 18 bases in between. Germline CDR1 and CDR2: SGHTA and FQGTGA. In DNA, the CDR3 is TGTGCCAGCAGCTTAACAGGGTCTAGTAAAGATTTGCAGTATTTT. Translation gives CASSLTGSSKDLQYF.

V is TRBV7-2 and J is TRBJ1-5, with 7 bases aligning to TRBD1. Germline V gene data show CDR1 as SGHTA and CDR2 as FQGNSA. This CDR3 contains 15 residues. The V and J ends lost 3 bases and 4 bases, in that order; junction bases with no gene match: 6. The DNA of the CDR3 is TGTGCCAGCAGCTTTTCCAGGGGGTCAAATCAGCCCCAGCATTTT. This codes for CASSFSRGSNQPQHF. The full variable domain, with the rest looked up from reference TRBV7-2 and TRBJ1-5, is GAGVSQSPSNKVTEKGKDVELRCDPISGHTALYWYRQSLGQGLEFLIYFQGNSAPDKSGLPSDRFSAERTGGSVSTLTIQRTQQEDSAVYLCASSFSRGSNQPQHFGDGTRLSIL.

This clonotype was detected a few times. The chain employs TRBV4-2 and TRBJ2-5; D possibly matches TRBD1 or TRBD2 (6 bases each). Germline lookup yields CDR1 LGHNA and CDR2 YNFKEQ. Trimming cost V 4 bases and J 5 bases, with 17 bases left between them. This CDR3 region has 15 residues. The CDR3 region is CASSPRRGDQETQYF. The CDR3, as DNA: TGTGCCAGCAGCCCTCGGAGGGGGGATCAGGAGACCCAGTACTTC.

This clonotype was recorded many times. The chain recombines TRBV7-8 with TRBJ2-1, with TRBD2 matching over 12 bases. Germline-derived CDR1 and CDR2 are SGHVS and FQNEAQ. Trimming removed 1 base from V and 4 bases from J; junction bases left unmatched: 5. The CDR3 runs 17 residues. The CDR3 sequence is CASSLVGGTSGYNEQFF. DNA for the CDR3: TGTGCCAGCAGCTTAGTGGGGGGGACTAGCGGGTACAATGAGCAGTTCTTC. Using reference TRBV7-8 and TRBJ2-1 for the parts outside the CDR3, the full variable domain is GAGVSQSPRYKVAKRGQDVALRCDPISGHVSLFWYQQALGQGPEFLTYFQNEAQLDKSGLPSDRFFAERPEGSVSTLKIQRTQQEDSAVYLCASSLVGGTSGYNEQFFGPGTRLTVL.

The gene calls are TRBV10-3 and TRBJ2-5, with 8 positions matching TRBD1. The V segment lost 5 bases and the J segment 1 base; nucleotides outside the gene matches: 6. This CDR3 is 15 amino acids long. CDR1 ENHRY and CDR2 SYGVKD come from the germline V gene. The CDR3 nucleotides read TGTGCCATCAGTTACAAGGACAGGGTCCAAGAGACCCAGTACTTC. It is translated as CAISYKDRVQETQYF.

The chain is built from TRBV25-1 and TRBJ1-4; D is unresolved. Germline V lookup: CDR1 MGHDK, CDR2 SYGVNS. V shed 4 bases and J shed 3 bases, with 27 bases lying between them. CDR3 length: 20 residues. The CDR3 sequence is CASSVLLPGAGRVANEKLFF. DNA for the CDR3: TGTGCCAGCAGTGTTCTCCTCCCGGGAGCAGGAAGGGTGGCTAATGAAAAACTGTTTTTT.

This clonotype was detected only a few times. J is TRBJ2-5 and V is TRBV2, with D tentatively TRBD2 (5 bases). The V end was cut by 10 bases, the J end by 10 bases, with 25 bases between. The CDR3 is 14 amino acids. From germline, CDR1 is SNHLY and CDR2 FYNNEI. CDR3 sequence: CAISILRSVEDQYF. The CDR3 DNA reads TGTGCCATCAGCATCCTCCGGTCGGTGGAGGACCAGTACTTC.

About this clonotype itself: The junction and the germline gene differ at one end; a read error may be behind it. This chain joins TRBV12-5 and TRBJ1-1; TRBD1 matches at 8 bases. Germline V CDR1 and CDR2: LGHNT, FRNRAP. The CDR3 length is 12 residues. This CDR3 is CASRQGNAEAFF. The CDR3 bases are TGTGCTAGTAGACAGGGGAACGCTGAAGCTTTCTTT. The whole variable domain, filled in from reference TRBV12-5 and TRBJ1-1, reads DARVTQTPRHKVTEMGQEVTMRCQPILGHNTVFWYRQTMMQGLELLAYFRNRAPLDDSGMPKDRFSAEMPDATLATLKIQPSEPRDSAVYFCASRQGNAEAFFGQGTRLTVV.

This clonotype was detected only a few times. The chain links TRBV7-9 to TRBJ1-5, with 10 bases matching TRBD1. Losses at the gene ends were 2 bases for V and 0 bases for J; bases not matched to a gene: 10. The CDR3 is 19 residues long. Germline V gene data show CDR1 as SEHNR and CDR2 as FQNEAQ (reference sequence). The CDR3 region has the DNA TGTGCCAGCAGCTTATTTTTGGGACAGGGGCGTTATAGCAATCAGCCCCAGCATTTT. Residues: CASSLFLGQGRYSNQPQHF. Supplemented by reference TRBV7-9 and TRBJ1-5, the full variable domain reads DTGVSQNPRHKITKRGQNVTFRCDPISEHNRLYWYRQTLGQGPEFLTYFQNEAQLEKSRLLSDRFSAERPKGSFSTLEIQRTEQGDSAMYLCASSLFLGQGRYSNQPQHFGDGTRLSIL.

This clonotype was observed many times. CDR3 sequence: CASSERPGGETQYF. The CDR3 DNA follows: TGTGCCAGCAGTGAGCGCCCGGGAGGAGAGACCCAGTACTTC. The chain is built from TRBV6-1 and TRBJ2-5; 7 bases agree with TRBD2. Trimming at V came to 3 bases and at J to 4 bases, leaving 5 bases not matched to a gene. Per germline, CDR1 MNHNS and CDR2 SASEGT. The CDR3 is 14 residues long.

This chain connects TRBV6-1 to TRBJ2-3, with D uncertain. CDR1 and CDR2 from the germline V gene are MNHNS and SASEGT. V lost 3 bases, J lost 0 bases, and 10 bases lay in between. This CDR3 spans 15 amino acids. The CDR3 DNA sequence: TGTGCCAGCAGTGACAGGAGACCTAGCACAGATACGCAGTATTTT. It codes for CASSDRRPSTDTQYF.

This clonotype was observed once. In nucleotides, the CDR3 is TGTGCCAGCAGCTTAGCAGGGGTGGTCTACGAGCAGTACTTC. Its protein product is CASSLAGVVYEQYF. The J gene is TRBJ2-7, the V gene TRBV7-6; weak D call: TRBD1 (5 bases). This CDR3 spans 14 amino acids. The V end lost 0 bases, the J end lost 3 bases, and 9 bases lay between the germline ends. Germline CDR1 reads SGHVS; CDR2 reads FNYEAQ.

V is TRBV14 and J is TRBJ1-6; D may be TRBD1 (5 bases). The CDR3 totals 13 residues. The germline gives CDR1 SGHDN, CDR2 FVKESK. Trimming removed 4 bases from V and 9 bases from J, with 10 bases in between. CDR3 sequence: CASSLGASSPLHF. In DNA form, the CDR3 reads TGTGCCAGCAGCCTTGGGGCATCTTCACCCCTCCACTTT.

This clonotype is labeled medium-sized. The chain employs TRBV25-1 and TRBJ2-7; no firm D call. V gave up 3 bases and J gave up 6 bases, with 12 bases separating them. The germline gives CDR1 MGHDK, CDR2 SYGVNS. The CDR3 runs to 13 residues. Here the CDR3 reads CASSDPNDSEQYF. In nucleotides, the CDR3 is TGTGCCAGCAGTGATCCAAATGACTCCGAGCAGTACTTC.

Regarding this clonotype: This could be a read error, since a much larger clone is one nucleotide away. The CDR3 does not close with the conserved phenylalanine or tryptophan, likely indicating a read error. V is TRBV20-1 and J is TRBJ2-2, with no clear D. This CDR3 contains 11 residues. The ends were cut back, 7 bases at V and 6 bases at J, with 9 bases in the middle. Germline CDR1 DFQATT, CDR2 SNEGSKA (reference sequence). CDR3 nucleotides: TGCAGTGTGACCGAACCCGGGGAGCTGTTTTCT. Its translation is CSVTEPGELFS.

There are a few counts of this clonotype. The gene calls are TRBV10-3 and TRBJ2-7, with D possibly being TRBD1 (6 bases). The CDR3 is 12 residues long. CDR1 ENHRY and CDR2 SYGVKD come from the germline V gene. Trimming took off 6 bases at V and 4 bases at J, with 10 bases between the two ends. CDR3 in amino acids: CAIRETGYEQYF. The CDR3 bases are TGTGCCATCAGGGAGACAGGATACGAGCAGTACTTC.

The sample holds a few counts of this clonotype. The chain couples TRBV15 to TRBJ1-5; D gene ambiguous. Per germline, CDR1 LNHNV and CDR2 YYDKDF (reference sequence). This CDR3 spans 14 amino acids. Trimming stripped 5 bases from V and 4 bases from J, with 12 bases between. The CDR3 nucleotides read TGTGCCACCAGCTTCGGGCGGGGAAATCAGCCCCAGCATTTT. Translating gives CATSFGRGNQPQHF. Combining the CDR3 with reference TRBV15 and TRBJ1-5 gives the whole variable domain DAMVIQNPRYQVTQFGKPVTLSCSQTLNHNVMYWYQQKSSQAPKLLFHYYDKDFNNEADTPDNFQSRRPNTSFCFLDIRSPGLGDTAMYLCATSFGRGNQPQHFGDGTRLSIL.

The gene calls are TRBV12-3 or TRBV12-4 and TRBJ1-2; D is unclear. CDR3 size: 13 residues. V was trimmed by 5 bases and J by 8 bases, leaving 15 bases between them. CDR3 coding DNA: TGTGCCAGCAGTCCGGACCGGGCAGGCGGCTACACCTTC. Translation: CASSPDRAGGYTF.

A note on this clonotype: This sequence may be a read error, since a much larger clone differs from it by one base. The rearrangement links TRBV29-1 to TRBJ1-1, with D possibly being TRBD1 (6 bases). This CDR3 comprises 11 residues. Germline V gene data show CDR1 as SQVTM and CDR2 as ANQGSEA. Written as DNA, the CDR3 is TGCAGCGTTGCTATCGGCAGGGGACTTATCTTT. Protein sequence: CSVAIGRGLIF. The whole variable domain, filled in from reference TRBV29-1 and TRBJ1-1, reads SAVISQKPSRDICQRGTSLTIQCQVDSQVTMMFWYRQQPGQSLTLIATANQGSEATYESGFVIDKFPISRPNLTFSTLTVSNMSPEDSSIYLCSVAIGRGLIFGQGTRLTVV.

This clonotype was detected only a few times. This sequence joins TRBV7-9 and TRBJ2-6, with TRBD1 identical over 7 bases. Germline V gene sequence: CDR1 SEHNR, CDR2 FQNEAQ (reference sequence). This CDR3 has 16 amino acids. The trim removed 5 bases at V and 2 bases at J, leaving 6 bases unmatched. The CDR3 protein is CASSQVDRAGANVLTF. The CDR3 DNA reads as TGTGCCAGCAGCCAGGTCGACAGGGCTGGGGCCAACGTCCTGACTTTC.

This clonotype was found many times. The chain combines TRBV29-1 with TRBJ1-1; D is ambiguous. The CDR3 extends over 13 amino acids. V gave up 8 bases and J gave up 2 bases, with 15 bases separating them. Germline-derived CDR1 and CDR2 are SQVTM and ANQGSEA. This CDR3 reads CSSSLNFNTEAFF. The CDR3 nucleotides read TGCAGCTCCTCACTCAACTTCAACACTGAAGCTTTCTTT.

Concerning this clonotype itself: A read error may be the cause here, since a much bigger clone is one base away. The J gene is TRBJ2-3, the V gene TRBV2; tentatively, D is TRBD2 (5 bases). The V gene's germline CDR1 is SNHLY and CDR2 FYNNEI. This CDR3 comprises 14 residues. V lost 4 bases, J lost 12 bases, and 20 bases lay in between. This CDR3 is CASSGGPAEEIQYF. The CDR3 region has the DNA TGTGCCAGCAGTGGTGGACCAGCGGAGGAGATCCAGTATTTT.